What follows are 24 T cell receptor beta chains derived from one specimen sequenced in a study of shared clonotypes between healthy human individuals. Repertoires were generated with immunoSEQ multiplex PCR, while TCRdb's copy carries only in-frame clones and drops some. The sample holds 2.5 million or so clones, more than 80% seen once. Sequenced sample: naive CD4+ T cells sorted from blood. Subset given: CD45RA+ positively selected. These receptors were obtained from a man younger than 35 in good health.

The chain couples TRBV9 to TRBJ1-3; the D is unclear. Germline-derived CDR1 and CDR2 are SGDLS and YYNGEE. V gave up 1 base and J gave up 0 bases, with 11 bases separating them. CDR3 size: 16 residues. The CDR3 loop reads CASSVYPSSSGNTIYF. CDR3 bases: TGTGCCAGCAGCGTATATCCCTCCAGCTCTGGAAACACCATATATTTT.

V and J are TRBV2 and TRBJ1-1; unclear D gene. The ends were cut back, 0 bases at V and 1 base at J, with 6 bases in the middle. The CDR3 extends over 14 amino acids. CDR1 is SNHLY, CDR2 FYNNEI, per germline. CDR3 protein: CASSEAGGNTEAFF. CDR3 sequence (DNA): TGTGCCAGCAGTGAAGCGGGCGGGAACACTGAAGCTTTCTTT.

A single count supports this clone. The chain has TRBV28 and TRBJ1-2; possible D gene TRBD1, 5 bases. Germline CDR1 reads MDHEN; CDR2 reads SYDVKM. The CDR3 runs 15 residues. V dropped 5 bases and J dropped 4 bases, with 17 bases sitting between them. In DNA, the CDR3 is TGTGCCAGCAGTCTTAACTCAGGGTTAGGCTATGGCTACACCTTC. This codes for CASSLNSGLGYGYTF.

This clone was seen just once. The CDR3 region has the DNA TGTGCCAGCAGTCCCCAGACTAGCGGGAGAGGGATTGATGAGCAGTTCTTC. Translation gives CASSPQTSGRGIDEQFF. The chain uses TRBV27 and TRBJ2-1, with 12 bases fitting TRBD2. Germline lookup yields CDR1 MNHEY and CDR2 SMNVEV (reference sequence). With 5 bases clipped from V and 8 bases from J, the junction kept 13 bases outside the gene matches. The CDR3 contains 17 residues.

A word on this clone: This sample includes further DNA sequences coding for the same CDR3. The V and J genes are TRBV28 and TRBJ2-7; D ambiguous. This CDR3 is 11 amino acids long. From germline, CDR1 is MDHEN and CDR2 SYDVKM. Trimming stripped 5 bases from V and 3 bases from J, with 5 bases between. In DNA, the CDR3 is TGTGCCAGCAGTCAGCGCTACGAGCAGTACTTC. Its translation: CASSQRYEQYF.

The CDR3 DNA sequence: TGTGCCTGGAGACCAGGGGGCTTTTCACCCCTCCACTTT. Residues: CAWRPGGFSPLHF. The J gene is TRBJ1-6, the V gene TRBV30; 8 nucleotides align to TRBD1. Germline V lookup: CDR1 GTSNPN, CDR2 SVGIG (reference sequence). Losses at the gene ends were 3 bases for V and 9 bases for J; bases not matched to a gene: 4. The CDR3 extends over 13 amino acids.

This rearrangement joins TRBV10-1 to TRBJ1-2; possibly TRBD1 for D (6 bases). Trimming pared 6 bases from V and 4 bases from J, leaving 15 bases between. The CDR3 runs 14 residues. Germline assignment: CDR1 WNHNN and CDR2 SYGVQD (reference sequence). In nucleotides, the CDR3 is TGCGCCAGCAGGGATCGAACAGGGTTCTATGGCTACACCTTC. It yields the protein CASRDRTGFYGYTF.

This chain links TRBV28 with TRBJ2-4, with a possible D match to TRBD1 (6 bases). Germline V gives CDR1 MDHEN, CDR2 SYDVKM. The CDR3 totals 15 residues. Deletions cut 6 bases from V and 0 bases from J, with 12 bases between. CDR3 sequence: CASSSPGQAKNIQYF. The CDR3 nucleotides are TGTGCCAGCAGCTCCCCGGGACAAGCCAAAAACATTCAGTACTTC.

V is TRBV2 and J is TRBJ2-5, with TRBD1 identical over 10 bases. Germline CDR1 SNHLY, CDR2 FYNNEI. V lost 5 bases to trimming and J lost 5 bases; unmatched junction nucleotides: 11. The CDR3 has 16 residues. The CDR3, as DNA: TGTGCCAGCAGTTCGCCCCCGGGACAGGGGACGGAGACCCAGTACTTC. Its protein is CASSSPPGQGTETQYF.

This chain links TRBV5-1 with TRBJ2-2; 10 bases match TRBD1. The V segment lost 3 bases and the J segment 4 bases; nucleotides outside the gene matches: 6. The CDR3 consists of 16 residues. Germline assignment: CDR1 SGHRS and CDR2 YFSETQ. The CDR3 is CASSYAGTGATGELFF. The CDR3 bases are TGCGCCAGCAGCTACGCCGGGACAGGGGCCACCGGGGAGCTGTTTTTT.

The chain uses TRBV19 and TRBJ2-5, with D possibly being TRBD1 (6 bases). This CDR3 spans 14 amino acids. The V and J ends lost 4 bases and 1 base respectively, with 10 bases between them. Germline loops: CDR1 LNHDA, CDR2 SQIVND (reference sequence). The CDR3 nucleotides read TGTGCCAGTAGTAACAGGGCTTCCCAAGAGACCCAGTACTTC. It encodes CASSNRASQETQYF.

The rearrangement links TRBV7-6 to TRBJ2-5; the D gene could be TRBD1 or TRBD2 (5 bases each). Germline loops: CDR1 SGHVS, CDR2 FNYEAQ. This CDR3 is 14 amino acids long. V was pared by 0 bases and J by 4 bases, with 9 bases between. CDR3 loop: CASSLAPRGETQYF. The CDR3 region has the DNA TGTGCCAGCAGCTTAGCGCCGAGGGGAGAGACCCAGTACTTC.

J is TRBJ1-1 and V is TRBV19; the D gene is possibly TRBD1 (6 bases). CDR1 and CDR2 (germline): LNHDA, SQIVND (reference sequence). V lost 2 bases and J 7 bases, leaving 11 bases between the germline ends. This CDR3 has 13 residues. The DNA for the CDR3 is TGTGCCAGTAGTATAAACGGGGGACATGAAGCTTTCTTT. It encodes CASSINGGHEAFF.

The genes are TRBV18 and TRBJ2-2; 11 bases are shared with TRBD2. Per the germline V gene, CDR1 is KGHSH and CDR2 is LQKENI. Unmatched junction bases numbered 3, after V lost 3 bases and J lost 6 bases. The CDR3 runs to 15 residues. CDR3 residues: CASSPRLAGSGELFF. CDR3 nucleotide sequence: TGTGCCAGCTCACCCCGACTAGCGGGATCCGGGGAGCTGTTTTTT.

The chain joins TRBV5-1 to TRBJ2-5, with 13 bases matching TRBD2. The junction had 8 bases not matched to a gene; V was cut back by 3 bases and J by 0 bases. Germline CDR1 reads SGHRS; CDR2 reads YFSETQ. The CDR3 is 18 amino acids. CDR3 DNA sequence: TGCGCCAGCAGCTCTTCCGGGACTAGCGGGGACTACCAAGAGACCCAGTACTTC. Translation: CASSSSGTSGDYQETQYF.

The chain links TRBV12-2 to TRBJ2-1; the listed D gene, TRBD2, was not tested against the DNA. TRBV12-2 has pseudogene status. The CDR3 runs 14 residues. CDR3 sequence: CASRSTTERNEQFF. The CDR3 nucleotides read TGTGCAAGTCGCTCCACCACTGAGCGCAATGAGCAGTTCTTC.

The chain uses TRBV6-1 and TRBJ2-6; TRBD2 aligns across 12 bases. The CDR3 spans 19 residues. The V segment lost 3 bases and the J segment 2 bases; nucleotides outside the gene matches: 8. The germline V gene has CDR1 MNHNS and CDR2 SASEGT. CDR3 bases: TGTGCCAGCAGTGATGGCGCTAGCGGGGGGGCAGCTGGGGCCAACGTCCTGACTTTC. It specifies CASSDGASGGAAGANVLTF.

This clone has only one observation. The chain combines TRBV12-1 with TRBJ1-6. TRBV12-1 is reported as a pseudogene. This CDR3 spans 18 amino acids. CDR3 amino acids: CASSFGTSRDDYNSPLHF. CDR3 nucleotide sequence: TGTGCCAGCAGCTTTGGAACGTCGCGGGACGACTATAATTCACCCCTCCACTTT.

The rearrangement joins TRBV2 to TRBJ2-2, with 14 bases that match TRBD2. The germline V gene has CDR1 SNHLY and CDR2 FYNNEI. This CDR3 contains 15 residues. J was trimmed by 5 bases and V by 8 bases; bases with no gene match: 4. The CDR3: CASDRTSGGTGELFF. For the CDR3, the DNA is TGTGCCAGCGATAGGACTAGCGGGGGGACCGGGGAGCTGTTTTTT.

The rearrangement uses TRBV7-2 and TRBJ2-2; the D gene is possibly TRBD2 (6 bases). Germline V gene data show CDR1 as SGHTA and CDR2 as FQGNSA. This CDR3 is 16 amino acids long. Between the trimmed V and J ends, which lost 4 bases and 0 bases, there was a span of 12 bases. CDR3 sequence reads: CASSSRGTSNTGELFF. CDR3 nucleotides: TGTGCCAGCAGCTCTCGAGGGACTTCGAACACCGGGGAGCTGTTTTTT.

V gene TRBV11-2 combines with J gene TRBJ2-1; 9 positions agree with TRBD1. The V segment lost 5 bases and the J segment 2 bases; nucleotides outside the gene matches: 4. This CDR3 is built from 15 residues. CDR1 and CDR2 from the germline V gene are SGHAT and FQNNGV. CDR3 region: CASSQDRGAYNEQFF. The CDR3 coding sequence is TGTGCCAGCAGCCAGGACAGGGGCGCCTACAATGAGCAGTTCTTC.

This clone was seen just once. This sample includes further DNA sequences coding for the same CDR3. V is TRBV5-5 and J is TRBJ2-7; 7 bases are a match to TRBD1. The V segment lost 4 bases and the J segment 3 bases; nucleotides outside the gene matches: 4. Germline values: CDR1 SGHKS, CDR2 YYEKEE (reference sequence). There are 13 residues in the CDR3. DNA of the CDR3: TGTGCCAGCAGCCCCGGGACAGTCTACGAGCAGTACTTC. Its translation is CASSPGTVYEQYF.

The chain recombines TRBV9 with TRBJ2-5, with TRBD2 identical over 13 bases. The V segment lost 3 bases and the J segment 1 base; nucleotides outside the gene matches: 3. The CDR3 consists of 16 residues. The germline V gene encodes CDR1 SGDLS and CDR2 YYNGEE. The CDR3 is CASSGTSGGAQETQYF. The CDR3 DNA reads TGTGCCAGCAGCGGCACTAGCGGGGGGGCCCAAGAGACCCAGTACTTC.

The chain couples TRBV5-1 to TRBJ1-2; D perhaps matches TRBD1 (6 bases). Trimming removed 7 bases at V and 4 bases at J, with 14 bases between. The CDR3 runs to 13 residues. Germline V gene lookup returns CDR1 SGHRS and CDR2 YFSETQ. The CDR3 spells CASGETGIYGYTF. For the CDR3, the DNA is TGCGCCAGCGGGGAAACAGGGATCTATGGCTACACCTTC.